Listed here is a single TCR beta chain. What it recognizes is unknown. This record belongs to a study of cytomegalovirus exposure and HLA in healthy donors. The overall study: An early data release held some 85 million unique TCRs from HLA-typed donors.

Study outcomes and limitations: Follow-up analysis later connected one missense variant in DCLRE1C with trimming of TCR beta V- and J-genes. For most TCR beta V segments, an earlier analysis put the productive rate at about 90% or about 30% of the time. The availability of immune exposure information extended only to CMV serostatus.

PCR used 60 Vbeta primers and 13 Jbeta primers. Profiling relied on immunoSEQ multiplex PCR, and the TCRdb table lists in-frame clones only, not all of them. The repertoire holds 100,000 to 150,000 clones, with around 66% as singletons. Sequenced: PBMCs. The receptor was isolated from a woman aged 40 to 50 in good health and CMV-seropositive.

CDR3 DNA: TGTGCCAGCAGCGTGGAGGACAGATACTCAGGGGAGCAGTACTTC. Translating gives CASSVEDRYSGEQYF. The rearrangement uses TRBV9 and TRBJ2-7; D possibly corresponds to TRBD1 (6 bases). The germline V gene encodes CDR1 SGDLS and CDR2 YYNGEE. Trimming took 2 bases from V and 7 from J, leaving 19 bases between them. The length of the CDR3 is 15 residues.